This T cell receptor (beta chain) stems from a study of cytomegalovirus exposure and HLA in healthy donors. Study-wide background: HLA-typed donors were the source of tens of millions of unique TCRs, which an early data release held.

Study-wide results and limits: Exclusion applied to some V segments, including TRBV6-2 and TRBV6-3, as they were indistinguishable. In all likelihood, a cluster of highly shared sequence variants was a sequencing artifact. The classifier, whose performance was assessed in both the original and validation cohorts, reportedly diagnosed cytomegalovirus status with high specificity and sensitivity.

13 Jbeta primers and 60 Vbeta primers were used for the PCR. Sequencing used immunoSEQ multiplex PCR; TCRdb keeps in-frame clones, though not all of them. The table has some 170,000 clones, approximately 85% seen once. Worth noting for this clone: As yet, its antigen is unknown.

Germline V CDR1 and CDR2: LNHDA, SQIVND (reference sequence). Trimming cost V 1 base and J 2 bases; bases outside gene matches: 5. The CDR3 extends over 16 amino acids. Sequencing input: PBMCs. The chain employs TRBV19 and TRBJ2-3; 8 positions agree with TRBD1. This clonotype originated in a man aged 50 to 60 in good health and CMV-seropositive. The CDR3 sequence: CASSIVRDRNTDTQYF. The CDR3 nucleotides are TGTGCCAGTAGTATAGTCAGGGACAGGAACACAGATACGCAGTATTTT.